These T cell receptor beta chains were read from a single sample in a study of technical replicates of blood from a handful of donors. Generated by immunoSEQ multiplex PCR, the TCRdb table keeps only in-frame clones and is missing some. Here the sample spans 70,000 or so clones, 75% to 90% being singletons. Sequencing used PBMCs. These receptors all come from a human donor in good health. Some clones in this sample may be carry-over from other donors' samples. Both conserved end residues are part of each CDR3. The D gene is left open where the match is weak. Expanded clones are given a class, and other clones once, few, many or no size at all.

J gene,clone size,V gene,D gene,CDR3 DNA,CDR3 protein
TRBJ1-4,-,TRBV10-3,TRBD1,TGTGCCAGTCGAGGGGGACAGGGAGGCGAAAAACTGTTTTTT,CASRGGQGGEKLFF
TRBJ1-1,-,TRBV12-5,TRBD1,TGTGCTAGTGGTTTGACGTTCAGGGGGGCTTTCTTT,CASGLTFRGAFF
TRBJ2-7,-,TRBV5-1,TRBD2,TGCGCCAGCAGCCGGGGGGTCACTTACGAGCAGTACTTC,CASSRGVTYEQYF
TRBJ2-1,-,TRBV19,TRBD2,TGTGCCAGTAGTATGAGCGGGGGAATTATTGAGCAGTTCTTC,CASSMSGGIIEQFF
TRBJ2-7,few,TRBV6-1,TRBD2,TGTGCCAGCAGTGAAGGGAGGACTAGCAGTCAAACCTACGAGCAGTACTTC,CASSEGRTSSQTYEQYF
TRBJ2-2,-,TRBV4-2,TRBD2,TGTGCCAGCAGCCAAGAAGGTCGGCGGGGGTACACCGGGGAGCTGTTTTTT,CASSQEGRRGYTGELFF
TRBJ2-3,-,TRBV5-1,-,TGCGCCAGCAGCTTGACCCCCCAGGGTGATACGCAGTATTTT,CASSLTPQGDTQYF
TRBJ1-2,-,TRBV6-5,-,TGTGCCAGCAGTCAAAGACAGGCCTATGGCTACACCTTC,CASSQRQAYGYTF
TRBJ2-3,-,TRBV10-3,-,TGTGCCACAAGCGGGCCTAGCACAGATACGCAGTATTTT,CATSGPSTDTQYF
TRBJ2-5,once,TRBV5-1,TRBD2,TGCGCCAGCAGCTTGGCCGGAGGACTAGCCCAAGAGACCCAGTACTTC,CASSLAGGLAQETQYF
TRBJ1-1,-,TRBV6-5,-,TGTGCCAGCAGGACAGGGAACACTGAAGCTTTCTTT,CASRTGNTEAFF
TRBJ2-1,-,TRBV5-6,TRBD2,TGTGCCAGCAGACCGGGGGAGGGGAGGTACAATGAGCAGTTCTTC,CASRPGEGRYNEQFF
TRBJ2-1,-,TRBV7-8,TRBD2,TGTGCCAGCAGCGCCACTAGCGGGGTCTACAATGAGCAGTTCTTC,CASSATSGVYNEQFF
TRBJ2-2,-,TRBV18,-,TGTGCCAGCTCACCACTTAGGAGCACCGGGGAGCTGTTTTTT,CASSPLRSTGELFF
TRBJ1-6,-,TRBV7-7,-,TGTGCCAGCAGCCTAGGGACAAATTCACCCCTCCACTTT,CASSLGTNSPLHF
TRBJ2-7,-,TRBV7-2,TRBD2,TGTGCCAGCAGCTCAAGGACTAGTTCCTACGAGCAGTACTTC,CASSSRTSSYEQYF
TRBJ2-1,-,TRBV29-1,TRBD1,TGCAGCGTTGATGGACAGGTCATCTACAATGAGCAGTTCTTC,CSVDGQVIYNEQFF
TRBJ2-5,-,TRBV5-1,TRBD2,TGCGCCAGCAGCGCCGGACTAGCGGGGTATCTTGGGGAGACCCAGTACTTC,CASSAGLAGYLGETQYF
TRBJ1-3,-,TRBV4-2,-,TGTGCCAGCAGCCCGCGTTTAATCTCTGGAAACACCATATATTTT,CASSPRLISGNTIYF
TRBJ1-2,-,TRBV5-8,TRBD1,TGTGCCAGCAGCTTGGGGGACAGGGAGAGCTACACCTTC,CASSLGDRESYTF
TRBJ2-3,-,TRBV7-2,TRBD2,TGTGCCAGCAGCACCAGACTAGCGGGAGATACGCAGTATTTT,CASSTRLAGDTQYF
TRBJ2-2,-,TRBV11-2,-,TGTGCCAGCAGCTTATATATGGGGGGGGGCAGCGGGGAGCTGTTTTTT,CASSLYMGGGSGELFF
TRBJ2-5,-,TRBV7-9,TRBD1,TGTGCCAGCAGCGGGGGACAGGCGGAGACCCAGTACTTC,CASSGGQAETQYF
TRBJ1-5,few,TRBV10-3,-,TGTGCCATCAGTGATGTGACAGAAATCAATCAGCCCCAGCATTTT,CAISDVTEINQPQHF
TRBJ1-5,-,TRBV5-1,-,TGCGCCAGCAGCCAATCACCGGAAGCGGGGCAGCCCCAGCATTTT,CASSQSPEAGQPQHF
TRBJ2-1,-,TRBV4-1,-,TGCGCCAGCAGCCCTATTCCGGGACTTGTAAATGAGCAGTTCTTC,CASSPIPGLVNEQFF
TRBJ2-1,-,TRBV9,TRBD2,TGTGCCAGCAGCGTAGGAACTAGCGGGAGTTTCAATGAGCAGTTCTTC,CASSVGTSGSFNEQFF
TRBJ2-7,-,TRBV6-5,TRBD1,TGTGCCACCAACAGGGGAGACTACGAGCAGTACTTC,CATNRGDYEQYF
TRBJ2-3,-,TRBV19,-,TGTGCCAGTAGCCGGAGGGGTGCGGCGATCACAGATACGCAGTATTTT,CASSRRGAAITDTQYF
TRBJ1-1,once,TRBV25-1,TRBD1,TGTGCCAGCAGTGAACCGGGACAGGGAAGGGCTGAAGCTTTCTTT,CASSEPGQGRAEAFF
TRBJ2-3,-,TRBV5-6,TRBD2,TGTGCCAGCAGCTTGGTTCTAGCGGGAGGGCGCGTCACAGATACGCAGTATTTT,CASSLVLAGGRVTDTQYF
TRBJ2-1,-,TRBV19,-,TGTGCCAGTAGCGCCCGGACTGTAGGGCGGCAGTTCTTC,CASSARTVGRQFF
TRBJ1-1,-,TRBV12-5,-,TGTGCTAGTGGTCTCACCAGGGGTCGGGTAACTGAAGCTTTCTTT,CASGLTRGRVTEAFF
TRBJ1-2,-,TRBV21-1,-,TGTGCCAGCACCCCTCAAGTCCAGAACTATGGCTACACCTTC,CASTPQVQNYGYTF
TRBJ1-1,-,TRBV7-8,TRBD1,TGTGCCAGCAGCGCGTATGACAGGGGTTCCACTGAAGCTTTCTTT,CASSAYDRGSTEAFF
TRBJ1-1,-,TRBV10-3,TRBD1,TGTGCCATCAGGGGGGGCCAGGACAGGGCTTTCTTT,CAIRGGQDRAFF
TRBJ1-5,-,TRBV7-8,-,TGTGCCAGCAGCTCCGGGGGTGGCCTCAATCAGCCCCAGCATTTT,CASSSGGGLNQPQHF
TRBJ2-1,-,TRBV27,TRBD1,TGTGCCAGCAGTCCCCGACAGGGTCCCTACAATGAGCAGTTCTTC,CASSPRQGPYNEQFF
TRBJ1-2,-,TRBV13,-,TGTGCCAGCAGCTTAGCTGTCTATGGCTACACCTTC,CASSLAVYGYTF
TRBJ2-7,once,TRBV29-1,-,TGCAGCGTTGAAGATCGGGGGACGGAAACCTACGAGCAGTACTTC,CSVEDRGTETYEQYF
TRBJ2-5,-,TRBV9,TRBD2,TGTGCCAGCAGCGAGGGGACTAGCGGGGGGGCCGGTAGAGAGACCCAGTACTTC,CASSEGTSGGAGRETQYF
TRBJ1-1,-,TRBV19,TRBD1,TGTGCCAGTAGTATAGGGACAGGGGGGAACACTGAAGCTTTCTTT,CASSIGTGGNTEAFF